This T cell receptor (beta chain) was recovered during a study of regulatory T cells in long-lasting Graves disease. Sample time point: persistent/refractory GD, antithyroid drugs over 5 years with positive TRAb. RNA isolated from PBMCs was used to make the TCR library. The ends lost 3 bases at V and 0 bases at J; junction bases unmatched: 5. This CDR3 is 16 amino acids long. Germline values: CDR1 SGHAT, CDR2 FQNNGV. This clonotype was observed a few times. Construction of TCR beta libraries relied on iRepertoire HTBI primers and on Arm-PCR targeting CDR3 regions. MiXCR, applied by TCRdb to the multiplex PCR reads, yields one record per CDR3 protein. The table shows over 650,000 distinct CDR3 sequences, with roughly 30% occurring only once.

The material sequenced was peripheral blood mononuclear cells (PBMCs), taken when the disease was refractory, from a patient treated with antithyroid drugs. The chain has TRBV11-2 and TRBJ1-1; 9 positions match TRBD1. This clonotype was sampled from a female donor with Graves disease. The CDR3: CASSLGTGLMNTEAFF. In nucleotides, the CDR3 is TGTGCCAGCAGCTTGGGGACAGGGTTAATGAACACTGAAGCTTTCTTT.